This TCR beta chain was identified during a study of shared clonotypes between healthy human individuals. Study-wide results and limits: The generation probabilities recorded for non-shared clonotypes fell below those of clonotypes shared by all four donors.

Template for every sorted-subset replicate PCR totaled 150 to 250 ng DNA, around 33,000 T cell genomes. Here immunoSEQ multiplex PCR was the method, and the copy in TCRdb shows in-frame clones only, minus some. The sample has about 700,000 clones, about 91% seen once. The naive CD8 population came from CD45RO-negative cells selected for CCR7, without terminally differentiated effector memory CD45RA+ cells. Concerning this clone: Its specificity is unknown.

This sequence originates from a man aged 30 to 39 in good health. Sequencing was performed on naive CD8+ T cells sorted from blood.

CDR3 sequence: CASSLVTSGTETQYF. The CDR3 DNA sequence: TGTGCCAGCAGCTTAGTTACTAGCGGGACGGAGACCCAGTACTTC. The chain couples TRBV7-9 to TRBJ2-5; 10 bases agree with TRBD2. The CDR3 has 15 amino acids. After removal of 1 base from V and 5 bases from J, the junction contained 4 bases not matched to a gene. The V gene's germline CDR1 is SEHNR and CDR2 FQNEAQ (reference sequence). Filled out from reference TRBV7-9 and TRBJ2-5, the complete variable domain reads DTGVSQNPRHKITKRGQNVTFRCDPISEHNRLYWYRQTLGQGPEFLTYFQNEAQLEKSRLLSDRFSAERPKGSFSTLEIQRTEQGDSAMYLCASSLVTSGTETQYFGPGTRLLVL.